This T cell receptor beta chain was obtained from a study of blood T cell repertoires in COVID-19. This table comes from immunoSEQ multiplex PCR, and its TCRdb copy is limited to in-frame clones, with some not included. Among about 490,000 clones listed, 80% to 90% were seen once. This CDR3 contains 15 residues. Germline V lookup: CDR1 MNHNS, CDR2 SASEGT. Trimming at V came to 2 bases and at J to 6 bases, leaving 5 bases not matched to a gene. The receptor comes from a human donor in a cohort sampled during active COVID-19. The chain is built from TRBV6-1 and TRBJ1-5, with 9 bases aligning to TRBD1. Input material: peripheral blood. The CDR3 nucleotides read TGTGCCAGCAGTGAAAACAGGGGGCGCGTTCAGCCCCAGCATTTT. Encoded protein: CASSENRGRVQPQHF.